The rows below give T cell receptor beta chains drawn from one sample of a study of T-cell memory formation after mild COVID-19. A single record per CDR3 protein comes from TCRdb applying MiXCR to the 5' RACE reads. The repertoire holds 250,000 or so distinct CDR3 sequences, over 9% seen once, with around 20% in the top ten. Sequencing was performed on PBMCs or a T cell subset sorted from them (not recorded which). These receptors all come from a man aged 18 to 35 who had mild COVID-19 (a few samples of this study predate the infection). Cell type and time point are not known. CDR3s include the opening cysteine and the closing phenylalanine or tryptophan. Each record gives: J gene, V gene, D gene, clone size, CDR3 DNA, CDR3 protein. D genes are given only for firm matches. Clone size, where shown, is once, few, many, or a class for clones that have expanded.

TRBJ2-7 TRBV18 NA few TGTGCCAGCTCACCACCCGGGAACAGGGCGGGCGAGCAGTACTTC CASSPPGNRAGEQYF
TRBJ1-2 TRBV12-3/TRBV12-4 NA few TGTGCCAGCAGTTTAAGTGAGGACGTCTATGGCTACACCTTC CASSLSEDVYGYTF
TRBJ2-1 TRBV6-2/TRBV6-3 NA many TGTGCCAGCAGTGAGGGGGGTGAGCAGTTCTTC CASSEGGEQFF
TRBJ2-3 TRBV6-5 TRBD1 many TGTGCCAGCAAGACAGGGAGCACAGATACGCAGTATTTT CASKTGSTDTQYF
TRBJ1-2 TRBV7-2 NA NA TGTGCCAGCAGCTTAGGACGACTCGGGGACTATGGCTACACCTTC CASSLGRLGDYGYTF
TRBJ2-3 TRBV20-1 NA NA TGCAGTGCTACTGCGGGACGGAGAAACTCAGATACGCAGTATTTT CSATAGRRNSDTQYF
TRBJ1-1 TRBV4-3 NA NA TGCGCCAGCAGCCAAGATCTCGGGGACACTGAAGCTTTCTTT CASSQDLGDTEAFF
TRBJ1-1 TRBV5-1 NA NA TGCGCCAGCAGCTTGGAGGGGCACACTGAAGCTTTCTTT CASSLEGHTEAFF
TRBJ1-2 TRBV5-5 TRBD1 NA TGTGCCAGCAGCTACAACAGGGGACATGGCTACACCTTC CASSYNRGHGYTF
TRBJ1-2 TRBV4-3 TRBD1 few TGCGCCAGCAGCCAAGGGACAGGGGGCTATGGCTACACCTTC CASSQGTGGYGYTF
TRBJ1-5 TRBV20-1 TRBD1 many TGCAGTGCTAGGGGGGACAGGGATGTTCAGCCCCAGCATTTT CSARGDRDVQPQHF
TRBJ2-2 TRBV4-1 NA NA TGCGCCAGCAGCCAACCGTCGCGGAACAGGAACACCGGGGAGCTGTTTTTT CASSQPSRNRNTGELFF
TRBJ2-1 TRBV11-1 NA few TGTGCCAGCAGTTCTCGACAGGTACCCCCCAATGAGCAGTTCTTC CASSSRQVPPNEQFF
TRBJ2-3 TRBV6-1 TRBD1 few TGTGCCAGCAGTGAAAGGAAGGACAGGGTCACAGATACGCAGTATTTT CASSERKDRVTDTQYF
TRBJ2-7 TRBV10-3 NA few TGTGCCATCAGTGGTGGGGTCAACGAGCAGTACTTC CAISGGVNEQYF
TRBJ2-5 TRBV5-6 NA NA TGTGCCAGCAGCTTAGCCGGATTCCAAGAGACCCAGTACTTC CASSLAGFQETQYF
TRBJ2-3 TRBV20-1 NA NA TGCAGTGCTGGAAGGTTTCGCGCAGATACGCAGTATTTT CSAGRFRADTQYF
TRBJ2-5 TRBV15 NA NA TGTGCCACCAGCAGAGATCAGGGGCCCCAAGAGACCCAGTACTTC CATSRDQGPQETQYF
TRBJ2-5 TRBV4-1 TRBD1 few TGCGCCAGCAGCCATCCCGACAGGGCGGAGACCCAGTACTTC CASSHPDRAETQYF
TRBJ2-3 TRBV12-3/TRBV12-4 TRBD2 NA TGTGCCAGCAGTTCCCTCGGGGGGGCGTACACAGATACGCAGTATTTT CASSSLGGAYTDTQYF
TRBJ2-1 TRBV11-2 NA many TGTGCCAGCAGCTTAGGACAGCTATACAATGAGCAGTTCTTC CASSLGQLYNEQFF
TRBJ2-7 TRBV7-2 NA few TGTGCCAGCAGCTTAGTTGCAGGAACCTACGAGCAGTACTTC CASSLVAGTYEQYF
TRBJ1-5 TRBV24-1 NA NA TGTGCCACCCAAAGGGAAGGGATTGGGCCCCAGCATTTT CATQREGIGPQHF
TRBJ2-3 TRBV12-3/TRBV12-4 TRBD2 NA TGTGCCAGCACCTTAACCAGCGGGGGGGCAGATACGCAGTATTTT CASTLTSGGADTQYF